Each of the 21 T cell receptor beta chains below was sequenced from the same sample in a study of T cells in tumors after PD-1 blockade. Generated by immunoSEQ multiplex PCR, the TCRdb table keeps only in-frame clones and is missing some. The sample lists about 25,000 clones, about 82% occurring once. This sample comprised PBMCs, obtained after anti-PD-1 treatment. The receptors come from a human donor with basal cell carcinoma.

J is TRBJ2-1 and V is TRBV6-2 or TRBV6-3; the match to TRBD2 covers 13 bases. Germline CDR1 is MNHEY and CDR2 is SVGEGT. V lost 2 bases, J lost 6 bases, and 1 base stayed unmatched. This CDR3 comprises 15 residues. The CDR3 sequence is CASSYRTSGGNEQFF. CDR3 coding DNA: TGTGCCAGCAGTTACAGGACTAGCGGGGGCAATGAGCAGTTCTTC.

The rearrangement links TRBV6-5 to TRBJ1-5, with D maybe TRBD1 (6 bases). The CDR3 has 16 residues. The V and J ends lost 4 bases and 6 bases respectively, with 19 bases between them. Germline V lookup: CDR1 MNHEY, CDR2 SVGAGI. The CDR3 nucleotides read TGTGCCAGCAGTTCCCGGGACATTTTGGTTAGTCAGCCCCAGCATTTT. Amino acid sequence: CASSSRDILVSQPQHF.

The chain joins TRBV4-1 to TRBJ2-1, with D perhaps TRBD2 (6 bases). Germline V lookup: CDR1 MGHRA, CDR2 YSYEKL. The CDR3 is 13 residues long. V was clipped by 6 bases and J by 7 bases, with 13 bases between them. CDR3 bases: TGCGCCAGCAGAAGTCCTGGGGGGAATGAGCAGTTCTTC. As protein: CASRSPGGNEQFF.

This sequence joins TRBV9 and TRBJ2-1; 7 bases match TRBD2. This CDR3 comprises 14 residues. Per the germline V gene, CDR1 is SGDLS and CDR2 is YYNGEE. J lost 7 bases, V lost 0 bases, and 4 bases had no gene match. CDR3 loop: CASSVGSGGNEQFF. The CDR3 nucleotides are TGTGCCAGCAGCGTAGGGTCGGGGGGAAATGAGCAGTTCTTC.

The V gene is TRBV30, the J gene TRBJ1-2; a weak D match, TRBD1 (6 bases). Per the germline V gene, CDR1 is GTSNPN and CDR2 is SVGIG (reference sequence). The CDR3 extends over 14 amino acids. The V and J ends lost 6 bases and 4 bases respectively, with 18 bases between them. The CDR3 loop reads CACKPGTSSYGYTF. The CDR3 region has the DNA TGTGCCTGCAAACCCGGGACATCCTCCTATGGCTACACCTTC.

In this sample, this clone is medium-sized (0.01 to 0.1%). This rearrangement joins TRBV9 to TRBJ1-1, with D perhaps TRBD1 (6 bases). Trimming left V 4 bases short and J 3 bases short, with 25 bases between. Germline CDR1 is SGDLS and CDR2 is YYNGEE. CDR3 length: 18 residues. In nucleotides, the CDR3 is TGTGCCAGCAGCTCAGGCCCGCTAGGGGCAGGGGTGGACACTGAAGCTTTCTTT. It codes for CASSSGPLGAGVDTEAFF.

This clone occurred once. This chain joins TRBV19 and TRBJ2-4; 8 bases are shared with TRBD1. Germline V gene lookup returns CDR1 LNHDA and CDR2 SQIVND (reference sequence). J was trimmed by 0 bases and V by 5 bases; bases with no gene match: 12. The CDR3 has 18 residues. This CDR3 reads CASSARGPSSLAKNIQYF. The DNA for the CDR3 is TGTGCCAGTAGTGCCAGGGGGCCGTCCTCTTTAGCCAAAAACATTCAGTACTTC.

This clone was seen once. Sequence at one end of the junction differs from germline and may be a read error. The chain joins TRBV6-5 to TRBJ2-3, with D maybe TRBD1 (5 bases). This CDR3 spans 13 amino acids. The germline gives CDR1 MNHEY, CDR2 SVGAGI. This chain's CDR3 is CASRVPSTDTQYF. As DNA, the CDR3 is TGTGCGAGCAGGGTACCCTCTACTGATACGCAGTATTTT.

Notes on this clone: The same CDR3 also results from other DNA sequences found in this sample. This chain links TRBV5-5 with TRBJ2-6, with a possible D match to TRBD2 (6 bases). In germline, CDR1 is SGHKS, CDR2 YYEKEE (reference sequence). The CDR3 has 16 amino acids. Between the trimmed V and J ends, which lost 5 bases and 0 bases, there was a span of 12 bases. CDR3 loop: CASSRRETSGANVLTF. The CDR3 DNA follows: TGTGCCAGCAGTCGGAGGGAAACCTCTGGGGCCAACGTCCTGACTTTC.

This chain uses TRBV6-5 with TRBJ2-1, with a possible D match to TRBD2 (5 bases). Per the germline V gene, CDR1 is MNHEY and CDR2 is SVGAGI. This CDR3 spans 14 amino acids. The germline V and J ends were trimmed by 0 bases and 7 bases, with 10 bases remaining between them. DNA for the CDR3: TGTGCCAGCAGTTACTCTCGGGGAGTGAATGAGCAGTTCTTC. Its translation is CASSYSRGVNEQFF.

The chain links TRBV5-1 to TRBJ1-1; D uncertain. V gave up 0 bases and J gave up 2 bases, with 11 bases separating them. The CDR3 is 15 residues long. Germline-derived CDR1 and CDR2 are SGHRS and YFSETQ. CDR3 sequence reads: CASSLESGINTEAFF. The CDR3 DNA follows: TGCGCCAGCAGCTTGGAGTCCGGAATAAACACTGAAGCTTTCTTT.

This chain links TRBV30 with TRBJ1-1, with D possibly TRBD1 on 6 matching bases. The CDR3 totals 12 residues. V dropped 5 bases and J dropped 4 bases, with 11 bases sitting between them. Per germline, CDR1 GTSNPN and CDR2 SVGIG (reference sequence). The CDR3 region has the DNA TGTGCCTGGGAACAGGGTGGCACTGAAGCTTTCTTT. This gives the protein CAWEQGGTEAFF.

The CDR3 sequence is CASSAGTAGGDQYF. CDR3 in DNA: TGTGCCAGCAGTGCCGGGACCGCAGGCGGGGACCAGTACTTC. The rearrangement joins TRBV6-2 or TRBV6-3 to TRBJ2-5; possible D gene TRBD2, 6 bases. The germline gives CDR1 MNHEY, CDR2 SVGEGT. The V and J ends lost 5 bases and 10 bases respectively, with 20 bases between them. The CDR3 sequence is 14 residues long.

The rearrangement uses TRBV14 and TRBJ1-3, with D maybe TRBD1 (5 bases). The CDR3 consists of 16 residues. CDR1 is SGHDN, CDR2 FVKESK, per germline. Trimming left V 5 bases short and J 5 bases short, with 19 bases between. The CDR3 here is CASSEPFGGIRNTIYF. As DNA, the CDR3 is TGTGCCAGCAGCGAACCATTTGGGGGGATCCGAAACACCATATATTTT.

CDR3 sequence reads: CASSLRGSGYEQYF. The CDR3 coding sequence is TGTGCCAGCAGCTTGAGGGGCTCGGGTTACGAGCAGTACTTC. This sequence joins TRBV5-4 and TRBJ2-7, with a weak D call TRBD1 (5 bases). V dropped 1 base and J dropped 4 bases, with 12 bases sitting between them. The CDR3 consists of 14 residues. The V gene's germline CDR1 is SGHNT and CDR2 YYREEE (reference sequence).

The rearrangement uses TRBV14 and TRBJ2-1; 7 bases are shared with TRBD2. Germline V CDR1 and CDR2: SGHDN, FVKESK. CDR3 length: 17 residues. The V segment lost 1 base and the J segment 6 bases; nucleotides outside the gene matches: 12. The CDR3: CASSQVLGGGPGNEQFF. The DNA for the CDR3 is TGTGCCAGCAGCCAAGTTTTGGGGGGGGGTCCCGGCAATGAGCAGTTCTTC.

This clone ranks as large. Within the sample, other DNA sequences also encode this same CDR3. The CDR3 coding sequence is TGTGCCAGCAGCTTGTTTGGGGCAGGGGGAAACACTGAAGCTTTCTTT. Amino acid sequence: CASSLFGAGGNTEAFF. This chain connects TRBV5-6 to TRBJ1-1; 7 nucleotides line up with TRBD1. The length of the CDR3 is 16 residues. Trimming cost V 1 base and J 2 bases; bases outside gene matches: 8. Germline-derived CDR1 and CDR2 are SGHDT and YYEEEE.

Note on this clone: A junction boundary mismatches the germline segment, possibly from a read error. The chain couples TRBV7-8 to TRBJ1-2; TRBD1 might be the D (5 bases). Germline V gene lookup returns CDR1 SGHVS and CDR2 FQNEAQ. The CDR3 loop spans 12 amino acids. This chain's CDR3 is CASSSVGAGPRF. CDR3 nucleotide sequence: TGTGCCAGCAGCTCAGTCGGGGCAGGCCCCCGTTTC.

The chain recombines TRBV2 with TRBJ1-1, with 11 bases identical to TRBD1. The CDR3 is 14 amino acids. CDR1 and CDR2 from the germline V gene are SNHLY and FYNNEI. Germline trimming cut 6 bases from V and 12 bases from J; bases unmatched to any gene: 12. Here the CDR3 reads CASRAGTGGFGSFF. Written as DNA, the CDR3 is TGTGCCAGCAGGGCCGGGACAGGGGGATTTGGGTCTTTCTTT.

The J gene is TRBJ2-7, the V gene TRBV6-5, with TRBD1 matching 7 bases. The CDR3 totals 13 residues. CDR1 is MNHEY and CDR2 is SVGAGI in the germline V gene. V trimming: 5 bases; J trimming: 4 bases; junction bases outside the gene matches: 5. In DNA form, the CDR3 reads TGTGCCAGCAGTCGAAACAGGGGATACGAGCAGTACTTC. Its translation is CASSRNRGYEQYF.

The chain has TRBV5-6 and TRBJ2-7; D uncertain. Germline loops: CDR1 SGHDT, CDR2 YYEEEE. V was pared by 2 bases and J by 0 bases, with 9 bases between. The CDR3 extends over 14 amino acids. In nucleotides, the CDR3 is TGTGCCAGCAGCTTACGGACGTTCTCCTACGAGCAGTACTTC. Translation: CASSLRTFSYEQYF. Full variable domain (outside the CDR3, taken from reference TRBV5-6 and TRBJ2-7): DAGVTQSPTHLIKTRGQQVTLRCSPKSGHDTVSWYQQALGQGPQFIFQYYEEEERQRGNFPDRFSGHQFPNYSSELNVNALLLGDSALYLCASSLRTFSYEQYFGPGTRLTVT.